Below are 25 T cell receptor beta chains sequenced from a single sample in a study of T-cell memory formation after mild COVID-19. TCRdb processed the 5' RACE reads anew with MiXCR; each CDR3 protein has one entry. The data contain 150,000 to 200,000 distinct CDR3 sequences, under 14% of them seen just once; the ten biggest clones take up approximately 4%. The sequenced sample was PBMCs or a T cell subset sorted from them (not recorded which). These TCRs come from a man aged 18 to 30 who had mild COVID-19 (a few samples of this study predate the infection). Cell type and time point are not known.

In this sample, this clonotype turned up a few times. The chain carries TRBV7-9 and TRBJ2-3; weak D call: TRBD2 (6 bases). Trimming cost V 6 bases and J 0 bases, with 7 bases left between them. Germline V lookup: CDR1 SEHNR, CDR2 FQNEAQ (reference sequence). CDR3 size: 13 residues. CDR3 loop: CASREGSTDTQYF. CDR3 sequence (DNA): TGTGCCAGCAGGGAGGGGAGCACAGATACGCAGTATTTT.

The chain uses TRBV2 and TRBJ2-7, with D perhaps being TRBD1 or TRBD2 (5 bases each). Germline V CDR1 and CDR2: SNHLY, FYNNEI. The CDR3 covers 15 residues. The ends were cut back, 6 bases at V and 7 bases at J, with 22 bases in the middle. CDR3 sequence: CASSPLGTTLAEQYF. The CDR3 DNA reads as TGTGCCAGCAGCCCCCTAGGGACGACCCTCGCGGAGCAGTACTTC.

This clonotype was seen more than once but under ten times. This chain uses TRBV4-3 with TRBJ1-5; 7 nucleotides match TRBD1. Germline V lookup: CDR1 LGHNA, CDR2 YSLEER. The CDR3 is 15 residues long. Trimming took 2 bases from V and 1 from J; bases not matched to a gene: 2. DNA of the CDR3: TGCGCCAGCAGCCAACGCAGGGGGAGCAATCAGCCCCAGCATTTT. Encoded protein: CASSQRRGSNQPQHF.

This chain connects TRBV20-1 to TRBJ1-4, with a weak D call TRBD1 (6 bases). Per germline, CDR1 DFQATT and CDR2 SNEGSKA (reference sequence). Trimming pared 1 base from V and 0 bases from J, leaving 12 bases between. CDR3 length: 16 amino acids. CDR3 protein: CSARGTATATNEKLFF. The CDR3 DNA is TGCAGTGCTAGAGGGACAGCGACTGCAACTAATGAAAAACTGTTTTTT.

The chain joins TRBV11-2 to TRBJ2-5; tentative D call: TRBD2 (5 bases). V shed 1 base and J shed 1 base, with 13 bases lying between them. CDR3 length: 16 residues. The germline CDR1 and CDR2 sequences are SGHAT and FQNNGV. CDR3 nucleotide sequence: TGTGCCAGCAGCTTAGTTCGAGGGAGTCCCCAAGAGACCCAGTACTTC. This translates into CASSLVRGSPQETQYF.

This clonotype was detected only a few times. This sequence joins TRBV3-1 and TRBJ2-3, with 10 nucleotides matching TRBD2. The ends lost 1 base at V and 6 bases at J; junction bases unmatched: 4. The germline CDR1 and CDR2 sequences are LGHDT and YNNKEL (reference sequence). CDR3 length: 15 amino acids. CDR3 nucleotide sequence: TGTGCCAGCAGCCAAGCTAGCGGGGGCAGGGATACGCAGTATTTT. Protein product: CASSQASGGRDTQYF.

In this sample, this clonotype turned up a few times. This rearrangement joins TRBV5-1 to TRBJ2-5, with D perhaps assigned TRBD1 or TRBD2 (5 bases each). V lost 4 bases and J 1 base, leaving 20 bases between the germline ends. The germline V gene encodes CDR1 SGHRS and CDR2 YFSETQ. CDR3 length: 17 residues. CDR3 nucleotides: TGCGCCAGCAGCCCGCACGCCCCGGGACGCCCCCAAGAGACCCAGTACTTC. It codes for CASSPHAPGRPQETQYF. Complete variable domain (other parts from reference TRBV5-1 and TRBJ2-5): KAGVTQTPRYLIKTRGQQVTLSCSPISGHRSVSWYQQTPGQGLQFLFEYFSETQRNKGNFPGRFSGRQFSNSRSEMNVSTLELGDSALYLCASSPHAPGRPQETQYFGPGTRLLVL.

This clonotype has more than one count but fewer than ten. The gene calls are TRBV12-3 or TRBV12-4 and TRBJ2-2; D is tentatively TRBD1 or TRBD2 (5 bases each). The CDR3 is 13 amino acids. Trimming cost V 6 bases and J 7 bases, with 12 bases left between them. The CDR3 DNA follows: TGTGCCAGCAGGGGGACGGAAGGCGGGGAGCTGTTTTTT. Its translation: CASRGTEGGELFF.

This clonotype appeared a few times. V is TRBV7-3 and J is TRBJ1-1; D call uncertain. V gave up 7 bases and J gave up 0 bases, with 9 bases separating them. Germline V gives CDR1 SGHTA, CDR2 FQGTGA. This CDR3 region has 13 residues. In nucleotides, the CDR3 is TGTGCCAGCATGGCCGGTCTGAACACTGAAGCTTTCTTT. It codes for CASMAGLNTEAFF.

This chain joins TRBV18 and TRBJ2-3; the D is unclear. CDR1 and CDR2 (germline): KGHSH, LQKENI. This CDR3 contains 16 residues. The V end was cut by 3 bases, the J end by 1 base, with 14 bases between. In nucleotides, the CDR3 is TGTGCCAGCTCACCCCCAGGCTCGGCTCGCACAGATACGCAGTATTTT. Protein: CASSPPGSARTDTQYF.

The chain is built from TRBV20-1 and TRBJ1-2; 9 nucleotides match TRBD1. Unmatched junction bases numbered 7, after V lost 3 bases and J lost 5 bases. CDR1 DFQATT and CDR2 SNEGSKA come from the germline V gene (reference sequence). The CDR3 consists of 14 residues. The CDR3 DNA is TGCAGTGCTAGTCAACAGGGGGCGCATTATGGCTACACCTTC. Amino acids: CSASQQGAHYGYTF.

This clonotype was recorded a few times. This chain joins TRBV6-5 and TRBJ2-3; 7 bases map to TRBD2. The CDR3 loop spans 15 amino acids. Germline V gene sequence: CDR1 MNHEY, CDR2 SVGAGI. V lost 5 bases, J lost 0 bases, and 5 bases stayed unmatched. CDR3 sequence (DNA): TGTGCCAGCAGTCCAAGCGGGGAGAGCACAGATACGCAGTATTTT. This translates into CASSPSGESTDTQYF.

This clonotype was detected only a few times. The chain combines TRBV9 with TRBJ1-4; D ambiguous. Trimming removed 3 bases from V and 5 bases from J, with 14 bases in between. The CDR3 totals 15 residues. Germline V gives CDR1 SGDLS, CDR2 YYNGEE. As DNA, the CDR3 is TGTGCCAGCAGCGGCGACCCGGGCCCCAATGAAAAACTGTTTTTT. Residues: CASSGDPGPNEKLFF.

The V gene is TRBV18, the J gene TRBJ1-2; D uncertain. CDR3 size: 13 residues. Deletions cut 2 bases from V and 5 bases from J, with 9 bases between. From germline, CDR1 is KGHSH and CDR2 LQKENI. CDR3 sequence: CASSPDAVYGYTF. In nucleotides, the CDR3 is TGTGCCAGCTCACCAGACGCAGTTTATGGCTACACCTTC.

The CDR3 bases are TGTGCCAGCAGTGAGGTACGGACAGGGATCAATGAGCAGTTCTTC. Its protein is CASSEVRTGINEQFF. The J gene is TRBJ2-1, the V gene TRBV6-1, with 8 bases fitting TRBD1. Germline lookup yields CDR1 MNHNS and CDR2 SASEGT. Trimming removed 3 bases from V and 6 bases from J; junction bases left unmatched: 7. CDR3 length: 15 amino acids.

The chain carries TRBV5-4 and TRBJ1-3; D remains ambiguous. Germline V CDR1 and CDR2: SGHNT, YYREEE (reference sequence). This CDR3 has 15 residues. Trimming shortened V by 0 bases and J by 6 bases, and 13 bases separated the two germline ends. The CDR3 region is CASSLGHSLQNTIYF. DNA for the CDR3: TGTGCCAGCAGCTTGGGGCACAGTCTCCAAAACACCATATATTTT.

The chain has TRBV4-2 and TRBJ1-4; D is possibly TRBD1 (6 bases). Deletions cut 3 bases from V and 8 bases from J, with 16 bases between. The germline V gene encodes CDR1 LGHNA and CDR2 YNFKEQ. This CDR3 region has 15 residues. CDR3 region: CASSQYAGTPEKLFF. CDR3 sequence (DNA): TGTGCCAGCAGCCAGTACGCCGGGACACCCGAAAAACTGTTTTTT.

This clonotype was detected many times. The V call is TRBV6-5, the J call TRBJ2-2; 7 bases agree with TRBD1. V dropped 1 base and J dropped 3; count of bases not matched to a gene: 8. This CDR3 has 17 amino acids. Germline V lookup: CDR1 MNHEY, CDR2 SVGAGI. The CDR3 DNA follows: TGTGCCAGCAGTTACTACCCCCAGGGGGTCGACACCGGGGAGCTGTTTTTT. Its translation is CASSYYPQGVDTGELFF.

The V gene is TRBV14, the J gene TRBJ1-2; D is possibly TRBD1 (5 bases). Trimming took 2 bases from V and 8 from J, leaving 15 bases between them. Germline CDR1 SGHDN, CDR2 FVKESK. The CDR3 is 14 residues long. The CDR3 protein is CASSQLSRTWGYTF. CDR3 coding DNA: TGTGCCAGCAGCCAACTTTCCCGGACATGGGGCTACACCTTC.

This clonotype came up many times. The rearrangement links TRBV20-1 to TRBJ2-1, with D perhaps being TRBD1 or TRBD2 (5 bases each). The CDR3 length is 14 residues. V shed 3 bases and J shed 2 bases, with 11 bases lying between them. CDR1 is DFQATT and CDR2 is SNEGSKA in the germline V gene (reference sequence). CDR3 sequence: CSARPGDPYNEQFF. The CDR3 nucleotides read TGCAGTGCTAGGCCTGGGGACCCCTACAATGAGCAGTTCTTC.

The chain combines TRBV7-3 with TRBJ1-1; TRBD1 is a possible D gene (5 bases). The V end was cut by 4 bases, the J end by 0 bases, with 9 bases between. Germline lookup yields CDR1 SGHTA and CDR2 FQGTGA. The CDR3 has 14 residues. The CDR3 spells CASSSGRLNTEAFF. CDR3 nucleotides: TGTGCCAGCAGCTCGGGACGATTGAACACTGAAGCTTTCTTT.

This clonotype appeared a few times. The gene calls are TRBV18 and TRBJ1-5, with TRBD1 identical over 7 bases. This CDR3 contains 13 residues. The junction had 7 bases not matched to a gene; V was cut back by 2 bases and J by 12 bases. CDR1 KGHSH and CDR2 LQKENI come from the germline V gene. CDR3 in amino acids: CASSPDRERDQHF. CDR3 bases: TGTGCCAGCTCACCAGACAGGGAAAGGGACCAGCATTTT.

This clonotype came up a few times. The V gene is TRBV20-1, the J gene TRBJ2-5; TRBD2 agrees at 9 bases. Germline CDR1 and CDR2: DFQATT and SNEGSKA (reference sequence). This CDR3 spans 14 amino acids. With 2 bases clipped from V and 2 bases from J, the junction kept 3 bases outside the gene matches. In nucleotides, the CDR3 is TGCAGTGCTAGAATAGCGGGGGCTCAAGAGACCCAGTACTTC. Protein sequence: CSARIAGAQETQYF.

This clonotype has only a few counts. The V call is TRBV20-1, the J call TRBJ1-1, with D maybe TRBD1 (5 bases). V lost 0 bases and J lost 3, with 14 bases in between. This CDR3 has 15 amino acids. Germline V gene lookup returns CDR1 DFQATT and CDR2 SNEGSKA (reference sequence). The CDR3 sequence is CSARDWARVDTEAFF. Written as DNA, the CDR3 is TGCAGTGCTAGAGATTGGGCCAGGGTTGACACTGAAGCTTTCTTT.

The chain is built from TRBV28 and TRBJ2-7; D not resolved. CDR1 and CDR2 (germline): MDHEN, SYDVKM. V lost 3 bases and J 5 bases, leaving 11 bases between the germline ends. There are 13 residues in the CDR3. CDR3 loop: CASSLARADEQYV. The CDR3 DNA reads TGTGCCAGCAGTTTGGCAAGGGCGGACGAGCAGTACGTC.